This T cell receptor (beta chain) came from a study of blood T cell repertoires in COVID-19. For the study at large: PBMCs, B-cell-depleted T cells, or T cells provided the cDNA or gDNA that made up the material.

The data were produced by immunoSEQ multiplex PCR, yet TCRdb's version contains in-frame clones alone and is incomplete. The table has around 180,000 clones, roughly 88% seen once. Losses at the gene ends were 4 bases for V and 5 bases for J; bases not matched to a gene: 1. The CDR3 is 13 amino acids. The germline V gene has CDR1 LNHDA and CDR2 SQIVND (reference sequence). In Seattle, patients joined the study during active infection and were tracked longitudinally. Sequencing was carried out using peripheral blood. The gene calls are TRBV19 and TRBJ2-1, with TRBD1 identical over 8 bases. The TCR originated in a man at least 80 years old with COVID-19, enrolled during active disease. The CDR3 loop is CASSKDRDNEQFF. Written as DNA, the CDR3 is TGTGCCAGTAGTAAGGACAGGGACAATGAGCAGTTCTTC.